The source of this T cell receptor (beta chain) is a study of blood T cell repertoires in COVID-19. The repertoire was sequenced with immunoSEQ multiplex PCR; TCRdb's copy has only in-frame clones and lacks some. This sample has approximately 70,000 clones, with 85% to 95% found just once. Germline loops: CDR1 SGHRS, CDR2 YFSETQ. Trimming pared 0 bases from V and 6 bases from J, leaving 10 bases between. CDR3 length: 14 amino acids. The chain links TRBV5-1 to TRBJ1-5, with no clear D. This clonotype was obtained from a woman in her sixties or seventies with active COVID-19. The specimen sequenced was peripheral blood. CDR3 DNA: TGCGCCAGCAGCTTGGGGGCGGGAGGTCAGCCCCAGCATTTT. It codes for CASSLGAGGQPQHF.